This T cell receptor (beta chain) was sequenced during a study of blood T cell repertoires in COVID-19 (TCRdb year 2020). The study in broad terms: Samples covering the acute and convalescent phases of COVID-19 were provided by collaborators in the United States, Italy and Spain. The material from the prospective study consisted of cDNA or gDNA derived from T cells, B-cell-depleted T cells, or PBMCs. The repertoires were released in a freely available public database meant as a resource for research on the immune response to SARS-CoV-2. Deeply sampled blood TCRbeta repertoires from subjects exposed to, actively infected with, or recovered from COVID-19 were included in the dataset. Where available, HLA class I and class II types were taken from metadata supplied by the sample provider and were not determined by assay-based typing. Samples were obtained from the ongoing ImmuneRACE study (first 160 participants) and from approximately 1,200 subjects provided by 6 global collaborators. The sample metadata nearly always contained a de-identified subject ID, COVID-19 status, age in years and sex. Summary of the overall study and its limitations: The amount of clinical and demographic metadata varied by source and participant and was provided uncurated.

The CDR3, cysteine through phenylalanine, is 15 amino acids long. Of the read, only the CDR3 DNA is kept; its 45 bases are in frame from base 1. The germline V end is reduced by 1 base and the J end by 1 base; junction bases left unmatched: 1. The germline V gene yields MDHEN for CDR1 and SYDVKM for CDR2. The immunoSEQ Assay, a bias-controlled multiplex PCR, was used to amplify TCRbeta CDR3 regions from genomic DNA. As for how the authors treated the data: The number of nucleated cells in each sample was estimated from the amplification of reference gene primers within the assay. To quantify the absolute abundance of each unique TCRbeta CDR3 rearrangement, sequence reads were collapsed and filtered. For each sample, productive Simpson clonality was calculated as the square root of Simpson's diversity index over productive rearrangements. TCRdb's version of the immuneACCESS table is confined to in-frame rearrangements and falls short of the full clone set. An unresolved V gene accounts for under half of the shortfall where checked; the remainder is of unknown origin. V and J calls and clone size are copied from that table; D and trimming were computed from the DNA. The sample table lists 250,000 to 350,000 clones, around 87% of them with a count of one. In total, the top ten clones hold approximately 8% of the sample.

A second Seattle source provided samples from volunteer blood donors who had recovered from COVID-19. Whole blood was collected in K2EDTA tubes by collaborating institutions according to the institutions' own protocols. Collaborator samples were shipped for TCRbeta analysis as frozen whole blood, isolated PBMCs, or DNA extracted from either sample type. This clone appeared a few times. Its antigen specificity is not known. Base qualities were left out, and no much larger clone turns up one base away. The clonotype comes from a woman between 50 and 59 years old who had recovered from COVID-19. Sequenced sample: peripheral blood. In this chain, TRBV28 is recombined with TRBJ1-1; 9 central bases correspond to TRBD1. The DNA is TGTGCCAGCAGTTTATCGGGACAGGGGAACACTGAAGCTTTCTTT. This codes for CASSLSGQGNTEAFF.